Detailed here is one TCR beta chain. What it recognizes is unknown. Trimming took off 6 bases at V and 5 bases at J, with 19 bases between the two ends. CDR1 is MNHGY, CDR2 SVAAGI, per germline. The CDR3 is 16 amino acids. This sample is part of a study of T cells in localized non-small cell lung cancer. TCRdb's copy holds only in-frame clones and misses some; the assay was immunoSEQ multiplex PCR. The table has about 72,000 clones, about 81% seen once. General observations from the study: A median about 50 of the top 100 tumor clones appeared in adjacent lung.

This chain joins TRBV6-9 and TRBJ1-4, with a weak D call TRBD1 (6 bases). This receptor was taken from a female donor older than 55 with stage I lung adenocarcinoma. The specimen was peripheral blood, collected before any cancer treatment. In nucleotides, the CDR3 is TGTGCCAGCAGCCATTGGGCGGGGGGGCGCAATGAAAAACTGTTTTTT. This gives the protein CASSHWAGGRNEKLFF.